This is a list of T cell receptor beta chains from one sample in a study of spatial heterogeneity in lung cancer. Via MiXCR, TCRdb re-called the 5' RACE reads, giving one row per CDR3 protein. The sample lists roughly 10,000 distinct CDR3 sequences; 4.5% to 6% were seen once. The specimen comprised PBMCs, sampled at surgery. The receptors originated from a male donor with early-stage non-small cell lung cancer. Each CDR3 is given with its conserved first and last residue. The order of the fields is V gene, clone size, D gene, J gene, CDR3 DNA, CDR3 protein. A D gene is named only where the DNA matches it firmly. Some rows have no size entry. The others give once, few or many, or a class for an expanded clone.

>TRBV29-1|medium-sized|-|TRBJ1-1
TGCAGCGTTGTTGGTCAGGGCAACACTGAAGCTTTCTTT
CSVVGQGNTEAFF
>TRBV10-3|many|TRBD1|TRBJ2-7
TGTGCCATCAGCGACCCGGACAGGGGGACGTACGAGCAGTACTTC
CAISDPDRGTYEQYF
>TRBV6-2/TRBV6-3|medium-sized|-|TRBJ2-7
TGTGCCAGCAGAAGGGGCGCCAGCTCCTACGAGCAGTACTTC
CASRRGASSYEQYF
>TRBV25-1|few|-|TRBJ2-7
TGTGCCAGCGAGGGGGCCTACGAGCAGTACTTC
CASEGAYEQYF
>TRBV5-6|many|TRBD2|TRBJ2-1
TGTGCCAGCAGCTTGGGGAGCGGGAGGGCCGGGGATGAGCAGTTCTTC
CASSLGSGRAGDEQFF
>TRBV2|many|-|TRBJ2-3
TGTGCCAGCAGTGTGCAGAGGCCCGGCACAGATACGCAGTATTTT
CASSVQRPGTDTQYF
>TRBV9|few|-|TRBJ2-7
TGTGCCAGCAGCGGAACCGGGACACTCTCCTCCGAGCAGTACTTC
CASSGTGTLSSEQYF
>TRBV6-2/TRBV6-3|many|-|TRBJ2-7
TGTGCCAGCAGTTACCCGGGACCGGAGCAGTACTTC
CASSYPGPEQYF
>TRBV3-1|many|-|TRBJ1-1
TGTGCCAGCAGCCAAGAGGGGGCAATCACTGAAGCTTTCTTT
CASSQEGAITEAFF
>TRBV28|-|-|TRBJ2-1
TGTGCCAGCAGCTCCCCGTGGAGGAATTCTTACAATGAGCAGTTCTTC
CASSSPWRNSYNEQFF
>TRBV14|medium-sized|TRBD1|TRBJ2-5
TGTGCCAGCAGCCACCTGACAGGGGCACAAGAGACCCAGTACTTC
CASSHLTGAQETQYF
>TRBV7-2|-|-|TRBJ2-3
TGTGCCAGCAGCTTTAAGATATTGGATACGCAGTATTTT
CASSFKILDTQYF
>TRBV28|few|-|TRBJ2-4
TGTGCCAGCACCTCAGCCAAAAACATTCAGTACTTC
CASTSAKNIQYF
>TRBV4-3|-|TRBD2|TRBJ2-7
TGCGCCAGCAGCCGCGCTCTAGCGGGAGGCTACGAGCAGTACTTC
CASSRALAGGYEQYF
>TRBV29-1|medium-sized|TRBD1|TRBJ2-7
TGCAGCGTAGGACAGGGTAACATCTACGAGCAGTACTTC
CSVGQGNIYEQYF
>TRBV29-1|many|TRBD1|TRBJ2-2
TGCAGCGTTAGACAGGGGGGGAACACCGGGGAGCTGTTTTTT
CSVRQGGNTGELFF
>TRBV28|many|TRBD2|TRBJ2-3
TGTGCCAGCAGCTCTAGCGGGGGGCCAACGAATACGCAGTATTTT
CASSSSGGPTNTQYF
>TRBV27|many|-|TRBJ2-7
TGTGCCAGCAGTTTACTCCTCACGGACGGACCCTACGAGCAGTACTTC
CASSLLLTDGPYEQYF
>TRBV29-1|many|-|TRBJ2-3
TGCAGCGTGGAAGGGAGCACAGATACGCAGTATTTT
CSVEGSTDTQYF
>TRBV11-3|few|TRBD1|TRBJ2-1
TGTGCCAGCAGCACCGATACAGGGGATGAGCAGTTCTTC
CASSTDTGDEQFF
>TRBV14|medium-sized|-|TRBJ2-2
TGTGCCAGCAGCCAAGGCGTAGGTTACACCGGGGAGCTGTTTTTT
CASSQGVGYTGELFF
>TRBV29-1|many|TRBD1|TRBJ1-2
TGCAGCGTTGTGACAGGGGGATATGGCTACACCTTC
CSVVTGGYGYTF
>TRBV6-5|many|-|TRBJ1-1
TGTGCCACGTACCGCGGGACCCCCTTCGAAGCTTTCTTT
CATYRGTPFEAFF
>TRBV18|many|TRBD1|TRBJ2-5
TGTGCCAGCTCACCAACCGGGACAGGCGCCAGAGAGACCCAGTACTTC
CASSPTGTGARETQYF
>TRBV3-1|-|-|TRBJ2-7
TGTGCCAGCAGCCTCAATAGCCGCTACGAGCAGTACTTC
CASSLNSRYEQYF
>TRBV18|medium-sized|-|TRBJ2-5
TGTGCCAGCTCACCAAGACAGCTTGAAACCACGGAGACCCAGTACTTC
CASSPRQLETTETQYF
>TRBV7-2|few|TRBD1|TRBJ2-5
TGTGCCAGCAGCGAGGGACAGCTAGAGACCCAGTACTTC
CASSEGQLETQYF
>TRBV3-1|many|-|TRBJ2-5
TGTGCCAGCAGCCAGCGGGCCCAAGAGACCCAGTACTTC
CASSQRAQETQYF
>TRBV7-2|medium-sized|TRBD1|TRBJ1-1
TGTGCCAGCAGCTTAGTTAAGGGGGCGACCACTGAAGCTTTCTTT
CASSLVKGATTEAFF
>TRBV11-2|medium-sized|-|TRBJ2-5
TGTGCCAGCAGCCCTCGGGGTGCTGGGGTGTTAAAGACCCAGTACTTC
CASSPRGAGVLKTQYF
>TRBV4-2|many|-|TRBJ2-1
TGTGCCAGCAGCCAACGGCGGGTCTCCTACAATGAGCAGTTCTTC
CASSQRRVSYNEQFF
>TRBV6-2/TRBV6-3|many|-|TRBJ2-7
TGTGCCAGCAGTTACTCACAGGGTGGCTACGAGCAGTACTTC
CASSYSQGGYEQYF
>TRBV11-2|large|TRBD2|TRBJ2-5
TGTGCCAGCAGGGGGACTAGCGGGGGCACGGTTAAGACCCAGTACTTC
CASRGTSGGTVKTQYF
>TRBV7-2|medium-sized|TRBD2|TRBJ2-7
TGTGCCAGCAGCTCTGTAGCGGGAGGTCTGAGTGAGCAGTACTTC
CASSSVAGGLSEQYF
>TRBV29-1|many|TRBD1|TRBJ1-4
TGCAGCGCCGGACAGGGGAGCGAAAAACTGTTTTTT
CSAGQGSEKLFF
>TRBV10-3|many|-|TRBJ2-5
TGTGCCATCAGTGCGCCAAACACCGGGGGTCAAGAGACCCAGTACTTC
CAISAPNTGGQETQYF
>TRBV3-1|many|TRBD1|TRBJ2-7
TGTGCCAGTCAGGGGGTTCCCTACGAGCAGTACTTC
CASQGVPYEQYF
>TRBV29-1|many|-|TRBJ1-1
TGCAGCGGGATCACAGGGAACACTGAAGCTTTCTTT
CSGITGNTEAFF
>TRBV23-1|many|-|TRBJ2-7
TGCGCCAGCAGTCAATCGACAGGAGCCTCCTACGAGCAGTACTTC
CASSQSTGASYEQYF
>TRBV2|many|-|TRBJ2-7
TGTGCCAGCAGTGAAGAGTATAGCAAAAGTTGTACCTTC
CASSEEYSKSCTF
>TRBV11-2|-|TRBD1|TRBJ2-7
TGTGCCAGCAGCCGCGGCGGTACAGGGGGCAGGGAGCAGTACTTC
CASSRGGTGGREQYF
>TRBV20-1|many|TRBD2|TRBJ2-1
TGCAGTGCTAGAGAGGCTAGCGGCCAATCCTACAATGAGCAGTTCTTC
CSAREASGQSYNEQFF
>TRBV7-6|many|TRBD1|TRBJ1-6
TGTGCCAGCAGCTTATGGGCAGGGGGTAATTCACCCCTCCACTTT
CASSLWAGGNSPLHF
>TRBV6-6|medium-sized|-|TRBJ2-7
TGTGCCAGCAGTTACTCGGGGCCCTCCTACGAGCAGTACTTC
CASSYSGPSYEQYF
>TRBV29-1|medium-sized|-|TRBJ1-1
TGCAGCGTTGCCACAGGGATGTTAGGCACTGAAGCTTTCTTT
CSVATGMLGTEAFF
>TRBV2|medium-sized|-|TRBJ1-5
TGTGCCAGCAGTGAAGCGTTCAGCAATCAGCCCCAGCATTTT
CASSEAFSNQPQHF
>TRBV7-3|-|TRBD2|TRBJ2-1
TGTGCCTGTTCGGGCAGGGATGCTAGCGGGAGCTCCTACAATGAGCAGTTCTTC
CACSGRDASGSSYNEQFF
>TRBV28|many|-|TRBJ2-2
TGTGCCAGCACTAGCGCTTATTTACCCACCGGGGAGCTGTTTTTT
CASTSAYLPTGELFF
>TRBV7-2|many|-|TRBJ1-1
TGTGCCAGCAGCTTAGAGGGATCTTACACTGAAGCTTTCTTT
CASSLEGSYTEAFF
>TRBV20-1|many|-|TRBJ1-1
TGCAGTGCTAGAGACAGCGCGGACACTGAAGCTTTCTTT
CSARDSADTEAFF
>TRBV2|few|-|TRBJ2-5
TGTGCCAGCAGTGCGTCCCAGGCTAAATTTCAAGAGACCCAGTACTTC
CASSASQAKFQETQYF
>TRBV4-2|-|-|TRBJ1-2
TGTGCCAGCAGCCAAGATCGACTGGATGACTATGGCTACACCTTC
CASSQDRLDDYGYTF
>TRBV11-2|medium-sized|-|TRBJ2-1
TGTGCCAGCAGCTTAGGTACTCTCAGGGGTGAGCAGTTCTTC
CASSLGTLRGEQFF
>TRBV2|many|-|TRBJ2-1
TGTGCCACCGGTGGCGTAAGCTCCTACAATGAGCAGTTCTTC
CATGGVSSYNEQFF
>TRBV5-1|medium-sized|TRBD2|TRBJ2-7
TGCGCCAGCAGCCTTCCTAGCGGGGGGCTTTCTGGCGAGCAGTACTTC
CASSLPSGGLSGEQYF
>TRBV29-1|many|TRBD1|TRBJ2-1
TGCAGCGTACTCCCGGGGACAGGTTCTTCGGGGGAGCAGTTCTTC
CSVLPGTGSSGEQFF
>TRBV7-3|many|TRBD2|TRBJ2-7
TGTGCCAGCAGCATTGGACTAGCGGGAGTTGATGAGCAGTACTTC
CASSIGLAGVDEQYF